The 26 T cell receptor beta chains given below trace back to one sample, sequenced in a study of T cell responses to AZD1222 COVID-19 vaccine. Libraries were prepared by immunoSEQ multiplex PCR; TCRdb keeps only in-frame clonotypes and omits some of them. Of 140,000 to 150,000 clones listed, 85% to 95% are singletons. The starting material was peripheral blood, obtained on day 0 of AZD1222 vaccination. The origin of the receptors is an adult in good health.

The gene calls are TRBV20-1 and TRBJ2-1; perhaps TRBD2 as D (6 bases). The V gene's germline CDR1 is DFQATT and CDR2 SNEGSKA (reference sequence). V was clipped by 3 bases and J by 10 bases, with 13 bases between them. The CDR3 has 12 residues. This CDR3 is CSASRLGGEQFF. Here the CDR3 DNA reads TGCAGTGCTAGTCGGTTGGGGGGAGAGCAGTTCTTC.

The chain uses TRBV9 and TRBJ2-5; 9 bases map to TRBD2. With 0 bases clipped from V and 4 bases from J, the junction kept 10 bases outside the gene matches. Looked up from germline, CDR1 is SGDLS and CDR2 is YYNGEE. The CDR3 covers 17 residues. CDR3 protein: CASSVEAIAGVRETQYF. As DNA, the CDR3 is TGTGCCAGCAGCGTAGAGGCCATAGCGGGGGTAAGAGAGACCCAGTACTTC.

The chain joins TRBV30 to TRBJ1-4, with 7 bases that match TRBD1. Trimming took 5 bases from V and 5 from J; bases not matched to a gene: 8. The CDR3 totals 14 residues. Per germline, CDR1 GTSNPN and CDR2 SVGIG (reference sequence). This chain's CDR3 is CAWGRDSGNEKLFF. CDR3 in DNA: TGTGCCTGGGGGAGGGACAGTGGAAATGAAAAACTGTTTTTT.

V gene TRBV19 combines with J gene TRBJ1-2; D gene uncertain. Between the trimmed V and J ends, which lost 7 bases and 2 bases, there was a span of 17 bases. There are 15 residues in the CDR3. CDR1 LNHDA and CDR2 SQIVND come from the germline V gene (reference sequence). In nucleotides, the CDR3 is TGTGCCAGTACCCCGATCGACACACTGAACTATGGCTACACCTTC. This encodes CASTPIDTLNYGYTF.

The rearrangement joins TRBV4-3 to TRBJ1-2; unclear D gene. Germline CDR1 is LGHNA and CDR2 is YSLEER. V was trimmed by 1 base and J by 0 bases, leaving 9 bases between them. The CDR3 extends over 15 amino acids. The CDR3 coding sequence is TGCGCCAGCAGCCAAGTCAGGAAGACTAACTATGGCTACACCTTC. Its protein is CASSQVRKTNYGYTF.

This chain connects TRBV28 to TRBJ1-6; TRBD1 matches at 8 bases. The V and J ends lost 6 bases and 7 bases, in that order; junction bases with no gene match: 11. CDR1 MDHEN and CDR2 SYDVKM come from the germline V gene. There are 16 residues in the CDR3. The CDR3 DNA follows: TGTGCCAGCAGACACACTGGACAGGGAAACAATTCACCCCTCCACTTT. Amino acid sequence: CASRHTGQGNNSPLHF.

The chain employs TRBV2 and TRBJ1-2; no definite D call. Trimming left V 9 bases short and J 2 bases short, with 10 bases between. The CDR3 contains 12 residues. The germline V gene has CDR1 SNHLY and CDR2 FYNNEI. CDR3 amino acids: CASMGGNYGYTF. CDR3 nucleotide sequence: TGTGCCAGTATGGGCGGGAACTATGGCTACACCTTC.

The V gene is TRBV27, the J gene TRBJ1-5; 7 bases agree with TRBD1. Germline trimming cut 3 bases from V and 12 bases from J; bases unmatched to any gene: 14. Germline CDR1 is MNHEY and CDR2 is SMNVEV (reference sequence). This CDR3 has 15 amino acids. CDR3 nucleotides: TGTGCCAGCAGTTTTCAAGGGGGCGAAACTATTAGCCAGCATTTT. Translation gives CASSFQGGETISQHF.

This chain links TRBV15 with TRBJ2-7; D is undetermined. Germline assignment: CDR1 LNHNV and CDR2 YYDKDF (reference sequence). V gave up 1 base and J gave up 4 bases, with 17 bases separating them. The CDR3 has 16 amino acids. The CDR3 DNA reads as TGTGCCACCAGCAGAGGGACGTCGGCTACTTCGTACGAGCAGTACTTC. It is translated as CATSRGTSATSYEQYF.

This chain joins TRBV4-1 and TRBJ2-7; D might be TRBD1 (7 bases). CDR3 length: 17 amino acids. Germline V gene lookup returns CDR1 MGHRA and CDR2 YSYEKL. V gave up 1 base and J gave up 2 bases, with 18 bases separating them. The CDR3 nucleotides read TGCGCCAGCAGCCAAGTAACGGTGGCGGGACAGACCTACGAGCAGTACTTC. This gives the protein CASSQVTVAGQTYEQYF.

The J gene is TRBJ2-7, the V gene TRBV7-9, with D maybe TRBD2 (5 bases). V was trimmed by 2 bases and J by 5 bases, leaving 10 bases between them. Germline V gene data show CDR1 as SEHNR and CDR2 as FQNEAQ (reference sequence). There are 13 residues in the CDR3. The CDR3 DNA is TGTGCCAGCAGCTTACGGGGTCTGGACGAGCAGTACTTC. Amino acid sequence: CASSLRGLDEQYF.

The rearrangement uses TRBV12-5 and TRBJ1-1; D unresolved. The CDR3 is 18 residues long. CDR1 is LGHNT, CDR2 FRNRAP, per germline. Trimming took off 3 bases at V and 0 bases at J, with 20 bases between the two ends. The CDR3 bases are TGTGCTAGTGGTTTTTTTGAGCCGGGGTACAGACTGAACACTGAAGCTTTCTTT. The encoded protein is CASGFFEPGYRLNTEAFF.

The chain couples TRBV3-1 (or the pseudogene TRBV3-2) to TRBJ2-1, with TRBD2 matching over 7 bases. This CDR3 comprises 17 residues. Germline assignment: CDR1 LGHDT and CDR2 YNNKEL (reference sequence). Trimming took 2 bases from V and 6 from J; bases not matched to a gene: 13. The CDR3, as DNA: TGTGCCAGCAGCCAACCCAGACTCTCCACGGGAGGCAATGAGCAGTTCTTC. This encodes CASSQPRLSTGGNEQFF.

The chain couples TRBV23-1 to TRBJ1-5; D gene ambiguous. TRBV23-1 falls under the ORF class, with uncertain function. The CDR3 has 13 amino acids. V was trimmed by 2 bases and J by 7 bases, leaving 9 bases between them. CDR3 nucleotides: TGCGCCAGCAGTCAACCGTGGAAACAGCCCCAGCATTTT. Its protein product is CASSQPWKQPQHF.

The V and J genes are TRBV18 and TRBJ1-6; no reliable D call. The CDR3 sequence is 14 residues long. V was cut by 3 bases and J by 7 bases, with 10 bases left in between. CDR1 KGHSH and CDR2 LQKENI come from the germline V gene. The CDR3 protein is CASSPEVSNSPLHF. The CDR3 nucleotides are TGTGCCAGCTCACCTGAGGTATCGAATTCACCCCTCCACTTT.

V gene TRBV5-1 combines with J gene TRBJ1-2, with D uncertain. This CDR3 region has 14 residues. Germline V gives CDR1 SGHRS, CDR2 YFSETQ. Trimming pared 0 bases from V and 4 bases from J, leaving 10 bases between. The CDR3 spells CASSLDSVLYGYTF. CDR3 nucleotide sequence: TGCGCCAGCAGCTTGGATTCTGTGCTCTATGGCTACACCTTC.

The chain employs TRBV4-1 and TRBJ2-1; TRBD2 matches 8 bases. The CDR3 runs 16 residues. The trim removed 4 bases at V and 5 bases at J, leaving 10 bases unmatched. CDR1 is MGHRA, CDR2 YSYEKL, per germline. The CDR3 DNA reads as TGCGCCAGCAGCCCACGACCTAGCGGGTGGAACAATGAGCAGTTCTTC. Its protein product is CASSPRPSGWNNEQFF.

V usage is TRBV6-2 or TRBV6-3 and J usage is TRBJ2-3; no clear D gene. Between the trimmed V and J ends, which lost 5 bases and 2 bases, there was a span of 14 bases. Germline V lookup: CDR1 MNHEY, CDR2 SVGEGT. This CDR3 comprises 15 residues. The CDR3 nucleotides read TGTGCCAGCAGTGACAACCGGGCCGCCACAGATACGCAGTATTTT. This gives the protein CASSDNRAATDTQYF.

This clone occurred once. The chain recombines TRBV5-1 with TRBJ1-2; D call uncertain. V shed 5 bases and J shed 0 bases, with 14 bases lying between them. The CDR3 is 15 residues long. Germline-derived CDR1 and CDR2 are SGHRS and YFSETQ. The CDR3 region has the DNA TGCGCCAGCAGTTGGTCCACCCAAGCTAACTATGGCTACACCTTC. It codes for CASSWSTQANYGYTF.

This sequence joins TRBV2 and TRBJ1-2; 8 nucleotides line up with TRBD1. Germline V gene data show CDR1 as SNHLY and CDR2 as FYNNEI. This CDR3 has 15 residues. V was pared by 5 bases and J by 4 bases, with 9 bases of the junction left unmatched. The CDR3 DNA sequence: TGTGCCAGCAGTCATGACCGGGACAGGAGCTATGGCTACACCTTC. This codes for CASSHDRDRSYGYTF.

V is TRBV6-2 or TRBV6-3 and J is TRBJ2-6, with D uncertain. The CDR3 loop spans 16 amino acids. V was cut by 5 bases and J by 4 bases, with 15 bases left in between. Germline CDR1 is MNHEY and CDR2 is SVGEGT. The DNA of the CDR3 is TGTGCCAGCAGTCACAACCAGGTGACCGGGGCCAACGTCCTGACTTTC. Its translation is CASSHNQVTGANVLTF.

V usage is TRBV30 and J usage is TRBJ2-7, with D hard to call. The CDR3 is 12 residues long. Germline assignment: CDR1 GTSNPN and CDR2 SVGIG (reference sequence). Trimming took off 8 bases at V and 1 base at J, with 12 bases between the two ends. CDR3 DNA: TGTGCCGTGTATCGCCAGTCCTACGAGCAGTACTTC. As protein: CAVYRQSYEQYF. Full variable domain (outside the CDR3, taken from reference TRBV30 and TRBJ2-7): SQTIHQWPATLVQPVGSPLSLECTVEGTSNPNLYWYRQAAGRGLQLLFYSVGIGQISSEVPQNLSASRPQDRQFILSSKKLLLSDSGFYLCAVYRQSYEQYFGPGTRLTVT.

The chain combines TRBV5-1 with TRBJ1-6; 8 nucleotides align to TRBD1. The germline V gene encodes CDR1 SGHRS and CDR2 YFSETQ. J gave up 5 bases and V 4 bases, and 8 bases lay outside the gene matches. The CDR3 length is 16 residues. CDR3 nucleotides: TGCGCCAGCAGCCCTCAGGGGGCTCTTGATAATTCACCCCTCCACTTT. This gives the protein CASSPQGALDNSPLHF. The whole variable domain, filled in from reference TRBV5-1 and TRBJ1-6, reads KAGVTQTPRYLIKTRGQQVTLSCSPISGHRSVSWYQQTPGQGLQFLFEYFSETQRNKGNFPGRFSGRQFSNSRSEMNVSTLELGDSALYLCASSPQGALDNSPLHFGNGTRLTVT.

This clone was seen more than once but under ten times. The chain couples TRBV5-3 to TRBJ1-6; TRBD1 matches 7 bases. TRBV5-3 is assigned to the ORF class and has an uncertain function. V lost 4 bases, J lost 5 bases, and 9 bases stayed unmatched. The CDR3 is 16 residues long. The CDR3, as DNA: TGTGCCAGAAGCACGGAGACAGGGCTCCATAATTCACCCCTCCACTTT. This translates into CARSTETGLHNSPLHF.

J is TRBJ1-1 and V is TRBV7-9, with D possibly matching TRBD1 (5 bases). The CDR3 consists of 17 residues. The germline V and J ends were trimmed by 1 base and 2 bases, with 17 bases remaining between them. Germline CDR1 is SEHNR and CDR2 is FQNEAQ (reference sequence). The CDR3 loop reads CASSLGASVRVNTEAFF. The CDR3 region has the DNA TGTGCCAGCAGCTTAGGGGCCTCGGTCAGGGTCAACACTGAAGCTTTCTTT.

CDR3 amino acids: CASSVVGDGNTIYF. In DNA form, the CDR3 reads TGTGCCAGCAGCGTAGTAGGGGACGGAAACACCATATATTTT. This chain uses TRBV9 with TRBJ1-3, with D perhaps TRBD1 (5 bases). Germline V lookup: CDR1 SGDLS, CDR2 YYNGEE. V gave up 0 bases and J gave up 4 bases, with 8 bases separating them. This CDR3 comprises 14 residues.